What follows are 20 T cell receptor beta chains derived from one specimen sequenced in a study of CD8+CD57+ T cells in acquired aplastic anemia. CDR3 and TCR beta VDJ profiling relied on a genomic DNA template. MiXCR, run by TCRdb on the reads, gives a single entry per CDR3 protein. The sample lists about 130,000 distinct CDR3 sequences; 40% to 45% were seen once. What was sequenced was sorted CD4+, CD8+, or CD8+CD57+ T cells (not recorded which) from PBMCs. Every receptor here comes from a human donor in good health, serving as a control.

This clonotype was counted between two and nine times. No DNA is shown, since the ends of the CDR3 on it are uncertain; the CDR3 is the one TCRdb lists. V usage is TRBV11-2 and J usage is TRBJ1-1; the table names TRBD1, a call not compared with the DNA. The CDR3 is 13 amino acids long, termini counted. The V gene's germline CDR1 is SGHAT and CDR2 FQNNGV. CDR3 residues: CASSPMWVGKGIF.

Ten or more counts support this clonotype. V is TRBV7-2 and J is TRBJ2-7; 8 bases are a match to TRBD2. CDR1 is SGHTA, CDR2 FQGNSA, per germline. The V and J ends lost 6 bases and 0 bases, in that order; junction bases with no gene match: 1. This CDR3 is built from 13 residues. CDR3 in amino acids: CASRGLVSYEQYF. For the CDR3, the DNA is TGTGCCAGCAGGGGACTAGTCTCCTACGAGCAGTACTTC.

This clonotype was seen a few times. In DNA form, the CDR3 reads TGTGCCAGCAGCCAATCGGGACAGTCTAGCGGGAGTTCTGAGCAGTTCTTC. Its translation: CASSQSGQSSGSSEQFF. The chain is built from TRBV3-1 and TRBJ2-1; 10 nucleotides agree with TRBD2. Trimming cost V 2 bases and J 9 bases; bases outside gene matches: 13. CDR1 is LGHDT, CDR2 YNNKEL, per germline (reference sequence). There are 17 residues in the CDR3.

This clonotype was recorded many times. The chain uses TRBV2 and TRBJ1-1; D is unresolved. The CDR3 has 13 amino acids. Between the trimmed V and J ends, which lost 7 bases and 1 base, there was a span of 10 bases. Germline CDR1 is SNHLY and CDR2 is FYNNEI. The CDR3 here is CASIRGWNTEAFF. The CDR3, as DNA: TGTGCCAGCATCCGGGGATGGAACACTGAAGCTTTCTTT. Full variable domain (outside the CDR3, taken from reference TRBV2 and TRBJ1-1): EPEVTQTPSHQVTQMGQEVILRCVPISNHLYFYWYRQILGQKVEFLVSFYNNEISEKSEIFDDQFSVERPDGSNFTLKIRSTKLEDSAMYFCASIRGWNTEAFFGQGTRLTVV.

The sample holds a few counts of this clonotype. The chain employs TRBV27 and TRBJ2-5, with a tentative D call TRBD2 (6 bases). V lost 6 bases to trimming and J lost 5 bases, with 16 bases between them. CDR3 length: 14 amino acids. Germline CDR1 reads MNHEY; CDR2 reads SMNVEV (reference sequence). CDR3 residues: CASSPLGGLETQYF. Here the CDR3 DNA reads TGTGCCAGCAGCCCTCTGGGAGGATTGGAGACCCAGTACTTC.

This clonotype appeared once. V is TRBV19 and J is TRBJ2-2, with 8 positions matching TRBD1. The CDR3 spans 16 residues. The ends lost 4 bases at V and 0 bases at J; junction bases unmatched: 4. Germline V lookup: CDR1 LNHDA, CDR2 SQIVND (reference sequence). The CDR3 is CASSRQGTPNTGELFF. The DNA for the CDR3 is TGTGCCAGTAGTAGACAGGGGACACCGAACACCGGGGAGCTGTTTTTT.

The CDR3 DNA follows: TGTGCCAGTAGTTCGGGCCACTATGGCTACACCTTC. The encoded protein is CASSSGHYGYTF. The chain joins TRBV19 to TRBJ1-2; D remains unclear. The V end was cut by 5 bases, the J end by 3 bases, with 7 bases between. The germline gives CDR1 LNHDA, CDR2 SQIVND (reference sequence). The CDR3 covers 12 residues.

The chain recombines TRBV10-3 with TRBJ1-1, with D possibly matching TRBD1 (6 bases). The CDR3 sequence is 14 residues long. The germline V and J ends were trimmed by 4 bases and 5 bases, with 14 bases remaining between them. Germline CDR1 ENHRY, CDR2 SYGVKD. The CDR3 loop reads CAISGYRVGTEAFF. The CDR3 bases are TGTGCCATCAGTGGCTACAGGGTTGGTACTGAAGCTTTCTTT.

The chain couples TRBV2 to TRBJ1-2, with no clear D. The CDR3 extends over 14 amino acids. V lost 3 bases and J 0 bases, leaving 8 bases between the germline ends. Germline V gene data show CDR1 as SNHLY and CDR2 as FYNNEI. CDR3 sequence: CASSEGSPNYGYTF. DNA for the CDR3: TGTGCCAGCAGTGAGGGCAGCCCTAACTATGGCTACACCTTC.

The table lists this clonotype with many counts. This rearrangement joins TRBV20-1 to TRBJ2-7, with D perhaps TRBD1 (5 bases). The CDR3 sequence is 14 residues long. Trimming took off 1 base at V and 4 bases at J, with 14 bases between the two ends. In germline, CDR1 is DFQATT, CDR2 SNEGSKA (reference sequence). CDR3 bases: TGCAGTGCTAGAGTCTCAGGGATGCTGTACGAGCAGTACTTC. Its translation is CSARVSGMLYEQYF.

This clonotype was recorded at least ten times. V is TRBV9 and J is TRBJ2-1; the D gene could be TRBD1 or TRBD2 (6 bases each). Per germline, CDR1 SGDLS and CDR2 YYNGEE. With 0 bases removed from V and 9 bases from J, the gap between germline ends came to 13 bases. The CDR3 extends over 14 amino acids. The CDR3, as DNA: TGTGCCAGCAGCGTAGAATACGGGGGCGGTGAGCAGTTCTTC. Protein sequence: CASSVEYGGGEQFF.

V usage is TRBV7-8 and J usage is TRBJ2-2; no definite D call. V dropped 5 bases and J dropped 1 base, with 8 bases sitting between them. CDR1 is SGHVS and CDR2 is FQNEAQ in the germline V gene. The CDR3 is 14 amino acids. The CDR3 DNA reads as TGTGCCAGCAGCGAGACAAGGAACACCGGGGAGCTGTTTTTT. Translated: CASSETRNTGELFF.

The chain carries TRBV20-1 and TRBJ2-1, with 9 positions matching TRBD2. V was clipped by 6 bases and J by 6 bases; unmatched bases: 15. The CDR3 consists of 16 residues. Germline V gene lookup returns CDR1 DFQATT and CDR2 SNEGSKA (reference sequence). CDR3 bases: TGCAGTGCAACTCCTAGCGGGACTAGCAAGACCAATGAGCAGTTCTTC. The encoded protein is CSATPSGTSKTNEQFF.

This clonotype was observed at least ten times. The chain employs TRBV10-3 and TRBJ1-1; 8 bases match TRBD1. The CDR3 has 15 residues. The germline V gene has CDR1 ENHRY and CDR2 SYGVKD. Trimming at V came to 10 bases and at J to 4 bases, leaving 14 bases not matched to a gene. The CDR3 DNA sequence: TGTGCCACCCCCCCAGACAGGGGTACCTTCACTGAAGCTTTCTTT. Translated: CATPPDRGTFTEAFF.

J is TRBJ2-2 and V is TRBV15; no firm D call. Trimming took off 1 base at V and 4 bases at J, with 7 bases between the two ends. This CDR3 has 14 amino acids. In germline, CDR1 is LNHNV, CDR2 YYDKDF (reference sequence). The CDR3: CATSRGDTTGELFF. The CDR3 DNA is TGTGCCACCAGCAGAGGGGATACCACCGGGGAGCTGTTTTTT. Filled out from reference TRBV15 and TRBJ2-2, the complete variable domain reads DAMVIQNPRYQVTQFGKPVTLSCSQTLNHNVMYWYQQKSSQAPKLLFHYYDKDFNNEADTPDNFQSRRPNTSFCFLDIRSPGLGDTAMYLCATSRGDTTGELFFGEGSRLTVL.

The sample holds many counts of this clonotype. The CDR3 bases are TGCAGTGCCCTGACAGGGGTCTCCTATGGCTACACCTTC. This translates into CSALTGVSYGYTF. This sequence joins TRBV20-1 and TRBJ1-2; the match to TRBD1 covers 8 bases. Germline values: CDR1 DFQATT, CDR2 SNEGSKA (reference sequence). The V and J ends lost 6 bases and 4 bases, in that order; junction bases with no gene match: 7. This CDR3 region has 13 residues.

This clonotype was recorded at least ten times. V usage is TRBV5-1 and J usage is TRBJ1-2; 12 bases are shared with TRBD1. The germline V gene encodes CDR1 SGHRS and CDR2 YFSETQ. The junction had 8 bases not matched to a gene; V was cut back by 6 bases and J by 8 bases. This CDR3 has 14 amino acids. This CDR3 reads CASTSGTGGEGYTF. CDR3 bases: TGCGCCAGCACCTCCGGGACAGGGGGCGAAGGCTACACCTTC.

Worth noting for this clonotype: The germline gene is not matched at one end of the junction; a read error may be the cause. This chain uses TRBV29-1 with TRBJ2-1, with D maybe TRBD1 (6 bases). This CDR3 contains 14 residues. Per the germline V gene, CDR1 is SQVTM and CDR2 is ANQGSEA. CDR3 coding DNA: TGCAGCGTGGGACAACTTACCGCCTACAATGAGCAGCTCTTC. As protein: CSVGQLTAYNEQLF.

This clonotype was recorded many times. This chain joins TRBV19 and TRBJ1-6; 7 bases agree with TRBD1. The CDR3 is made up of 15 amino acids. Losses at the gene ends were 4 bases for V and 7 bases for J; bases not matched to a gene: 7. From germline, CDR1 is LNHDA and CDR2 SQIVND (reference sequence). The CDR3 sequence: CASSTSRDRNSPLHF. The CDR3 DNA sequence: TGTGCCAGTAGTACGTCCCGGGACAGAAATTCACCCCTCCACTTT.

DNA for the CDR3: TGCAGTGCTAGACTCTCGGGGGGTGGAAAACTGTTTTTT. This translates into CSARLSGGGKLFF. The V and J genes are TRBV20-1 and TRBJ1-4, with D maybe TRBD1 (5 bases). Germline CDR1 reads DFQATT; CDR2 reads SNEGSKA (reference sequence). The V end lost 2 bases, the J end lost 10 bases, and 14 bases lay between the germline ends. The CDR3 extends over 13 amino acids.